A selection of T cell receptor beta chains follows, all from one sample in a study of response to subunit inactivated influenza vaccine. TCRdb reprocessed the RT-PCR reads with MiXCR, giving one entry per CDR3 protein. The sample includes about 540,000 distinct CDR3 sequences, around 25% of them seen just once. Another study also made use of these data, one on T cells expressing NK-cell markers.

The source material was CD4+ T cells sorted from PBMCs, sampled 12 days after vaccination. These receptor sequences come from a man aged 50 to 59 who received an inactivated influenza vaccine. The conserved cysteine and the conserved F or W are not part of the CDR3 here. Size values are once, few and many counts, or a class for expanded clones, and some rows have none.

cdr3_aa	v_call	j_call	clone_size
ASRGTGMNTEAF	TRBV12-3/TRBV12-4	TRBJ1-1	.
ASSLADRSYNEQF	TRBV5-1	TRBJ2-1	few
SASRGSSGANVLT	TRBV20-1	TRBJ2-6	.
ASSPFPSQRTDTQY	TRBV12-3/TRBV12-4	TRBJ2-3	many
ASSLGFYGYT	TRBV7-9	TRBJ1-2	few
ASSPQGGAF	TRBV2	TRBJ1-1	.
ASNPAGGSYEQY	TRBV19	TRBJ2-7	.
ASSLKEDTEAF	TRBV5-1	TRBJ1-1	few
ASSLSPPAGNTIY	TRBV28	TRBJ1-3	few
ASSVRSETQY	TRBV2	TRBJ2-5	few
ASSFLGVGQPQH	TRBV12-3/TRBV12-4	TRBJ1-5	.
SARDHRSGANVLT	TRBV20-1	TRBJ2-6	.
ASSLGGLSGELF	TRBV12-3/TRBV12-4	TRBJ2-2	.
ASSPEGYEQY	TRBV18	TRBJ2-7	few
ASSPSGGGWYEQY	TRBV28	TRBJ2-7	few
ASSLRRTETQY	TRBV7-8	TRBJ2-5	many
SADTRGLSTDTQY	TRBV20-1	TRBJ2-3	.
ASSQDSRGSYEQY	TRBV4-3	TRBJ2-7	.
ASRAPTGTGPREAF	TRBV6-2/TRBV6-3	TRBJ1-1	many
ATSRVDRPQGAF	TRBV15	TRBJ1-1	few
ASRTPRGSSTEAF	TRBV7-8	TRBJ1-1	few
ASSWLAGGMNTQY	TRBV5-6	TRBJ2-3	few
ASSQRGQGFSPLH	TRBV3-1	TRBJ1-6	few
ASSNRHGDTQY	TRBV7-8	TRBJ2-3	.
ASSLAGLAGGLTDTQY	TRBV5-1	TRBJ2-3	few
ATSDFRGRDNEQF	TRBV24-1	TRBJ2-1	.
ASSQVSGGADTQY	TRBV4-3	TRBJ2-3	few
ASSLGGRLPLEEQF	TRBV5-1	TRBJ2-1	.
ASSLRREGTYEQY	TRBV5-1	TRBJ2-7	.
ASSLDRRSYNEQF	TRBV7-2	TRBJ2-1	.
ASSLTSGTPWEAF	TRBV18	TRBJ1-1	few
SASGGGALDGYT	TRBV20-1	TRBJ1-2	.
ASSPRVEAF	TRBV12-3/TRBV12-4	TRBJ1-1	.
ASSVTPTSGETQY	TRBV13	TRBJ2-5	.
AIKGDGSYEQY	TRBV10-3	TRBJ2-7	.
ASSQAGADTEAF	TRBV3-1	TRBJ1-1	.
SASAPLAGNNEQF	TRBV20-1	TRBJ2-1	.
AISEAREGTKRTQY	TRBV10-3	TRBJ2-5	.
ASRGTGPGRQH	TRBV28	TRBJ1-5	.
ASSLLAGGFMDEQY	TRBV28	TRBJ2-7	many
ASSRTGGAQPQH	TRBV28	TRBJ1-5	once
ASSFSGGSPLH	TRBV12-3/TRBV12-4	TRBJ1-6	few
SANRGSSYNSPLH	TRBV20-1	TRBJ1-6	.
ASSLVNQPQH	TRBV7-8	TRBJ1-5	.
ASSLLEGDTQY	TRBV12-3/TRBV12-4	TRBJ2-3	few
ASSLSAPNTEAF	TRBV11-1	TRBJ1-1	many
ASSWDRERAAKNIQY	TRBV6-2/TRBV6-3	TRBJ2-4	.
ASSAGLSYNEQF	TRBV9	TRBJ2-1	once
ASSYPTGGNQPQH	TRBV6-2/TRBV6-3	TRBJ1-5	few
ASSQELAGLSETQY	TRBV4-2	TRBJ2-5	.
ASSLDPLAGRNNEQF	TRBV11-3	TRBJ2-1	.
SARDQNKNTIY	TRBV20-1	TRBJ1-3	.
ATSGRSGELF	TRBV24-1	TRBJ2-2	few
ASSESGRGDTQY	TRBV5-6	TRBJ2-3	.